The table lists the clone carrying this T cell receptor (beta chain) with a few counts. The germline V gene has CDR1 MGHRA and CDR2 YSYEKL. The CDR3 runs to 16 residues. The V segment lost 4 bases and the J segment 4 bases; nucleotides outside the gene matches: 11. TCRdb processed the RT-PCR reads anew with MiXCR; each CDR3 protein has one entry. The sample has about 680,000 distinct CDR3 sequences, around 14% seen once; the top ten hold about 3.9%. This receptor was taken from a female donor in good health, serving as a healthy control. This chain joins TRBV4-1 and TRBJ2-7; TRBD1 matches 9 bases. The material sequenced was memory CD4+ T cells from blood. CDR3 in DNA: TGCGCCAGCAGCCCCCGACAGGGGGGGACGAATTACGAGCAGTACTTC. It is translated as CASSPRQGGTNYEQYF.